This entry is about one T cell receptor (beta chain). Its target is unknown. A much more abundant neighbour one base away suggests this may be a read error. The final CDR3 position lacks the conserved phenylalanine or tryptophan, pointing to a likely read error. The data were taken from a study of human T cells and chemical hapten exposure. Whole-study results and caveats: Sensitizing with DPC caused no change in TCRs above 1 in 1000 frequency.

The CDR3 is 15 amino acids. V gave up 1 base and J gave up 4 bases, with 12 bases separating them. CDR1 is SEHNR, CDR2 FQNEAQ, per germline (reference sequence). Time point noted: patch test 1, 2 weeks after DPC sensitization. Treatment specified: therapeutic diphenylcyclopropenone sensitization with weekly scalp DPC. Donation of samples came from alopecia patients who were 18 to 70 years old and suitable for DPC. In the original processing: From around 20,000 to 690,000 TCRs were found per sample, with a median of approximately 96,000. MiXCR, applied by TCRdb to the RACE reads, yields one record per CDR3 protein. The V and J calls shown here were made by TCRdb, not taken from the authors' results. Here the sample spans about 99,000 distinct CDR3 sequences, roughly an eighth being singletons.

V gene TRBV7-9 combines with J gene TRBJ2-3; tentatively, D is TRBD1 (7 bases). The sequence was collected from a woman aged 40 to 50 with alopecia areata. Some clones in this sample may be carry-over from other donors' samples. The sequencing here drew on whole blood, taken in connection with sensitization to the hapten diphenylcyclopropenone (DPC). CDR3: CASSLGLGGADTQYL. The CDR3 region has the DNA TGTGCCAGCAGCTTAGGACTAGGGGGCGCAGATACGCAGTATCTT.